The rows below give T cell receptor beta chains drawn from one sample of a study of T cell responses to AZD1222 COVID-19 vaccine. Repertoires were generated with immunoSEQ multiplex PCR, while TCRdb's copy carries only in-frame clones and drops some. The sample lists 120,000 to 150,000 clones, more than 75% occurring once. Sequences were derived from peripheral blood, sampled 28 days after the second AZD1222 dose. These receptors all stem from an adult who received the AZD1222 COVID-19 vaccine. The CDR3 runs from the conserved cysteine through the conserved F or W. The order of the fields is CDR3 DNA, CDR3 protein, clone size, CDR3 length, J gene, V gene, D gene. A D gene is named only where the DNA matches it firmly. Size tells how often a clone was seen (once, few, many) or the class of an expanded clone, and some rows leave it out.

TGTGCCAGCAGCTGGGGGGGTGTAAATGAAAAACTGTTTTTT CASSWGGVNEKLFF few 14 TRBJ1-4 TRBV7-9 -
TGTGCCAGCAGTGAAATCTGGGGTCGAGGCGGCTACACCTTC CASSEIWGRGGYTF - 14 TRBJ1-2 TRBV2 -
TGTGCCAGCAGCCAAGATGTGATAGCGGGAGGTAATGAGCAGTTCTTC CASSQDVIAGGNEQFF - 16 TRBJ2-1 TRBV3-1/TRBV3-2 TRBD2
TGTGCCAGCACCCCCCAGGCGGGGGGAAACTATGGCTACACCTTC CASTPQAGGNYGYTF - 15 TRBJ1-2 TRBV9 -
TGCAGCGTTGGATTTCTTGGAAACACCATATATTTT CSVGFLGNTIYF - 12 TRBJ1-3 TRBV29-1 -
TGTGCCAGCATCCGGACGGATCTCCTAAATTCACCCCTCCACTTT CASIRTDLLNSPLHF - 15 TRBJ1-6 TRBV28 -
TGTGCCAGCAGCTTAGGTAGGACAGGGAGCGAGCAGTACTTC CASSLGRTGSEQYF - 14 TRBJ2-7 TRBV7-2 TRBD1
TGTGCCAGCAGCCCAGGGGGGCATGGCTACACCTTC CASSPGGHGYTF - 12 TRBJ1-2 TRBV2 TRBD1
TGTGCCAGCAGCCAGACAGGGGTCTATGGCTACACCTTC CASSQTGVYGYTF - 13 TRBJ1-2 TRBV12-3/TRBV12-4 TRBD1
TGTGCCAGCAGCTTAGTAGGCGGGGGGCACGGTTATGGCTACACCTTC CASSLVGGGHGYGYTF - 16 TRBJ1-2 TRBV11-2 -
TGTGCCAGCAGCCAAGATAGGGTCAATGAGCAGTTCTTC CASSQDRVNEQFF - 13 TRBJ2-1 TRBV3-1/TRBV3-2 -
TGTGCCAGCAGCCAAGGGGCAGGGGGCTACGAGCAGTACTTC CASSQGAGGYEQYF - 14 TRBJ2-7 TRBV3-1/TRBV3-2 TRBD1
TGTGCCAGCAGTTCCTCAGTAACCAAGGACAGCTATTCTGAATCAGACTACGAGCAGTACTTC CASSSSVTKDSYSESDYEQYF - 21 TRBJ2-7 TRBV28 -
TGTGCCACGACTAATGGACAGGGAGTTGAAAAACTGTTTTTT CATTNGQGVEKLFF - 14 TRBJ1-4 TRBV19 TRBD1
TGTGCCAGCAGCAAGGACTACTACAATGAGCAGTTCTTC CASSKDYYNEQFF - 13 TRBJ2-1 TRBV5-5 -